These T cell receptor beta chains were read from a single sample in a study of T cell responses to AZD1222 COVID-19 vaccine. Data came from immunoSEQ multiplex PCR; TCRdb stores just in-frame clones and leaves some out. The profile shows 100,000 to 150,000 clones, 88% of them singletons. The sample in question was peripheral blood, obtained on day 0 of AZD1222 vaccination. Receptor source: an adult in good health. CDR3s leave out the opening cysteine and the closing phenylalanine or tryptophan. Fields, in order: V gene, clone size, J gene, CDR3 protein. Part of the rows lack a size; the others show once, few, many or a class for expanded clones.

V: TRBV27
size: -
J: TRBJ1-4
CDR3: ASKVGGKNEKLF

V: TRBV9
size: once
J: TRBJ2-3
CDR3: ASSVIQGLEGTQY

V: TRBV7-9
size: -
J: TRBJ1-5
CDR3: ASSLGTGNQPQH

V: TRBV5-1
size: -
J: TRBJ1-2
CDR3: ASSLNEHGTGFYGYT

V: TRBV29-1
size: -
J: TRBJ1-3
CDR3: SVEAQRHLTGNTIY

V: TRBV5-1
size: -
J: TRBJ1-1
CDR3: ASSLGPIGLNTEAF

V: TRBV7-2
size: -
J: TRBJ2-3
CDR3: ASSLIGLAGPTDTQY

V: TRBV19
size: -
J: TRBJ1-6
CDR3: ASSSGENSPLH

V: TRBV10-3
size: -
J: TRBJ1-2
CDR3: AISEISGGAYGYT

V: TRBV5-4
size: -
J: TRBJ2-7
CDR3: ASSWTSGNEQY

V: TRBV18
size: -
J: TRBJ1-1
CDR3: ASSPQRSLYTEAF

V: TRBV5-1
size: -
J: TRBJ2-7
CDR3: ASSFLGTDPYEQY

V: TRBV6-2/TRBV6-3
size: -
J: TRBJ2-7
CDR3: ASSSGTGRDEQY

V: TRBV5-1
size: -
J: TRBJ1-5
CDR3: ASSHGTDQPQH

V: TRBV18
size: -
J: TRBJ2-1
CDR3: ASSPPGVGTYNEQF

V: TRBV6-2/TRBV6-3
size: -
J: TRBJ1-1
CDR3: ASSYRTGRTEAF

V: TRBV5-1
size: -
J: TRBJ2-5
CDR3: ASSLHREIQETQY

V: TRBV28
size: -
J: TRBJ2-4
CDR3: ASSLRGAPKNIQY

V: TRBV5-4
size: -
J: TRBJ2-2
CDR3: ASSNAGRGTGELF

V: TRBV5-1
size: -
J: TRBJ1-1
CDR3: ASNPDRRNIRNTEAF

V: TRBV5-1
size: -
J: TRBJ1-2
CDR3: ASSQDRDGYT

V: TRBV27
size: few
J: TRBJ2-7
CDR3: ASSLSSRGGDEQY

V: TRBV11-2
size: -
J: TRBJ1-1
CDR3: ASRKQGSSNTEAF

V: TRBV6-5
size: -
J: TRBJ1-4
CDR3: ATRDGRNEKLF

V: TRBV27
size: -
J: TRBJ1-1
CDR3: ASSLLGGVTEAF

V: TRBV10-1
size: -
J: TRBJ2-7
CDR3: ASSESIPGLAGVGEQY

V: TRBV9
size: -
J: TRBJ2-7
CDR3: ASTTGAASYEQY

V: TRBV28
size: -
J: TRBJ1-2
CDR3: ASERAPPYGYT

V: TRBV6-2/TRBV6-3
size: -
J: TRBJ2-1
CDR3: ASSYSSGLAVSYNEQF

V: TRBV4-1
size: -
J: TRBJ2-2
CDR3: ASSQDRAAGGPRTGELF

V: TRBV7-9
size: -
J: TRBJ1-5
CDR3: ASSLAGSGTASNQPQH

V: TRBV30
size: -
J: TRBJ1-4
CDR3: AWSRTGGGPGKLF

V: TRBV9
size: -
J: TRBJ1-6
CDR3: ASSVTESASPLH

V: TRBV28
size: -
J: TRBJ1-3
CDR3: ASKDSFSGNTIY

V: TRBV27
size: -
J: TRBJ1-2
CDR3: ATGKGPNPPGYT

V: TRBV7-2
size: -
J: TRBJ2-1
CDR3: ASSLVASGKGFDEQF

V: TRBV5-1
size: -
J: TRBJ2-3
CDR3: ASSLARSSPRTDTQY

V: TRBV15
size: once
J: TRBJ2-5
CDR3: ATSRLGSGETQY

V: TRBV7-3
size: few
J: TRBJ2-2
CDR3: ASSLTGDYSGELF

V: TRBV11-2
size: -
J: TRBJ2-1
CDR3: ASSPGQGLTFSYNEQF

V: TRBV6-5
size: few
J: TRBJ1-2
CDR3: ASGWALKSYGYT

V: TRBV10-3
size: once
J: TRBJ2-7
CDR3: AISTGTGYYEQY

V: TRBV7-9
size: -
J: TRBJ2-7
CDR3: ASSLSGTGNEQY

V: TRBV28
size: -
J: TRBJ1-5
CDR3: ASSPQGPSNQPQH

V: TRBV5-4
size: few
J: TRBJ1-6
CDR3: ASSMGQGGLNSPLH

V: TRBV19
size: -
J: TRBJ2-7
CDR3: ASSMGQGIYEQY

V: TRBV7-6
size: -
J: TRBJ1-2
CDR3: ASSSNPGQNYGYT

V: TRBV18
size: -
J: TRBJ2-5
CDR3: ASNRDYQKETQY

V: TRBV27
size: once
J: TRBJ1-2
CDR3: ASSLGGGRLYGYT

V: TRBV18
size: -
J: TRBJ1-2
CDR3: ASSPRPGQDGYGYT

V: TRBV3-1/TRBV3-2
size: -
J: TRBJ1-4
CDR3: ASSQDLDVGKLF

V: TRBV6-5
size: -
J: TRBJ2-1
CDR3: ASSYGSLDYNEQF

V: TRBV27
size: -
J: TRBJ1-2
CDR3: ASSPGDRTNYGYT